These T cell receptor beta chains were read from a single sample in a study of T cell responses to AZD1222 COVID-19 vaccine. Data came from immunoSEQ multiplex PCR; TCRdb stores just in-frame clones and leaves some out. The sample carries some 180,000 clones, under 95% recorded once. The starting material was peripheral blood, obtained 28 days after the second AZD1222 dose. All receptors come from an adult who received the AZD1222 COVID-19 vaccine. Both conserved end residues are part of each CDR3. Each record gives: D gene, CDR3 length, clone size, J gene, V gene, CDR3 DNA, CDR3 protein. A D gene is named only where the DNA matches it firmly. Where a row states a size, it is once, few, many or the class of an expanded clone; other rows omit it.

NA,21,NA,TRBJ2-2,TRBV27,TGTGCCAGCAGTTTAAGGGGCCACAACTACAGGGAGAACTTGGACACCGGGGAGCTGTTTTTT,CASSLRGHNYRENLDTGELFF
TRBD1,14,NA,TRBJ1-2,TRBV10-1,TGCGCCAGCAGAAGACAGGGAGCTAACTATGGCTACACCTTC,CASRRQGANYGYTF
NA,13,NA,TRBJ2-1,TRBV5-5,TGTGCCAGCAGCTTGGAAGCAACGGGGATCGGGTTCTTC,CASSLEATGIGFF
NA,16,NA,TRBJ2-3,TRBV19,TGTGCCAGTAGTATAGATCTTGGGACGGGGGCAGATACGCAGTATTTT,CASSIDLGTGADTQYF
NA,14,NA,TRBJ1-4,TRBV7-8,TGTGCCAGCAGCCTTACAGGAAACAATGAAAAACTGTTTTTT,CASSLTGNNEKLFF
NA,15,NA,TRBJ1-2,TRBV13,TGTGCCAGCAGCGCACCGGGGACGAATTTCTATGGCTACACCTTC,CASSAPGTNFYGYTF
NA,16,NA,TRBJ2-1,TRBV7-6,TGTGCCAGCAGCTTAAGGTCAGCCGGATCCTACAATGAGCAGTTCTTC,CASSLRSAGSYNEQFF
TRBD2,17,few,TRBJ2-5,TRBV7-9,TGTGCCAGCAGCTTGGCGCTGATGAGCGGGGAATCGGAGACCCAGTACTTC,CASSLALMSGESETQYF
TRBD1,13,NA,TRBJ1-1,TRBV19,TGTGCCAGCAAGGACAGGGCTAACACTGAAGCTTTCTTT,CASKDRANTEAFF
NA,16,NA,TRBJ2-2,TRBV7-2,TGTGCCAGCAGCTTGGCCAGCGGCCTCTTTACCGGGGAGCTGTTTTTT,CASSLASGLFTGELFF
NA,15,few,TRBJ2-7,TRBV4-1,TGCGCCAGCAGCCACACCGGGACAAGCTCCTACGAGCAGTACTTC,CASSHTGTSSYEQYF
NA,13,once,TRBJ2-2,TRBV6-5,TGTGCCAGCAGTTACTCGTCAGGGGGGAAGCTGTTTTTT,CASSYSSGGKLFF
NA,16,NA,TRBJ2-5,TRBV6-6,TGTGCCAGCAGTTACTCGGGACTCACCGAGGTGGAGACCCAGTACTTC,CASSYSGLTEVETQYF
NA,15,NA,TRBJ1-6,TRBV19,TGTGCCAGTAGTCCCTCCGGTTTGGATAATTCACCCCTCCACTTT,CASSPSGLDNSPLHF
NA,12,NA,TRBJ2-7,TRBV29-1,TGCAGCGTTGCCTCGGGTATAAGCGAGCAGTACTTC,CSVASGISEQYF
NA,14,NA,TRBJ1-4,TRBV5-1,TGCGCCAGCAGCTCCGGGGGGAATGGTGAAAAACTGTTTTTT,CASSSGGNGEKLFF
TRBD1,16,NA,TRBJ2-3,TRBV7-3,TGTGCCAGCAGCTCCGAAGGACAGGGGGGCACAGATACGCAGTATTTT,CASSSEGQGGTDTQYF
NA,15,NA,TRBJ2-3,TRBV20-1,TGCAGTGCTAGTGAGTGGGGGACCATCACAGATACGCAGTATTTT,CSASEWGTITDTQYF
NA,12,once,TRBJ1-4,TRBV2,TGTGCCAGCAGTGAGTCTAATGAAAAACTGTTTTTT,CASSESNEKLFF
NA,13,NA,TRBJ1-1,TRBV2,TGTGCCAGCAGTCGTCCTATGAACACTGAAGCTTTCTTT,CASSRPMNTEAFF
NA,14,NA,TRBJ1-1,TRBV18,TGTGCCAGCTCACTAGGCCAAACCGACACTGAAGCTTTCTTT,CASSLGQTDTEAFF
TRBD1,16,NA,TRBJ1-2,TRBV6-6,TGTGCCAGCAGTAAGACCCGGGACAGCGGCCGGGTTGGCTACACCTTC,CASSKTRDSGRVGYTF
NA,14,NA,TRBJ1-2,TRBV6-5,TGTGCCAGCACCCAGGGTGGGGGGAGAGATGGCTACACCTTC,CASTQGGGRDGYTF
TRBD1,13,NA,TRBJ1-1,TRBV18,TGTGCCACCCAGGACAGGCGGGGCACTGAAGCTTTCTTT,CATQDRRGTEAFF
NA,12,NA,TRBJ1-5,TRBV7-6,TGTGCCAGCAGCTTGGATAATCAGCCCCAGCATTTT,CASSLDNQPQHF
NA,13,NA,TRBJ2-3,TRBV28,TGTGCCAGCAGGCGGGATGGTACAGATACGCAGTATTTT,CASRRDGTDTQYF
TRBD1,14,NA,TRBJ2-3,TRBV20-1,TGCAGTGCTAGTGAAGGGGGCTGGAAAGATACGCAGTATTTT,CSASEGGWKDTQYF
NA,11,NA,TRBJ2-7,TRBV28,TGTGCCAGCAGTCGCACCGGGGACCAGTACTTC,CASSRTGDQYF